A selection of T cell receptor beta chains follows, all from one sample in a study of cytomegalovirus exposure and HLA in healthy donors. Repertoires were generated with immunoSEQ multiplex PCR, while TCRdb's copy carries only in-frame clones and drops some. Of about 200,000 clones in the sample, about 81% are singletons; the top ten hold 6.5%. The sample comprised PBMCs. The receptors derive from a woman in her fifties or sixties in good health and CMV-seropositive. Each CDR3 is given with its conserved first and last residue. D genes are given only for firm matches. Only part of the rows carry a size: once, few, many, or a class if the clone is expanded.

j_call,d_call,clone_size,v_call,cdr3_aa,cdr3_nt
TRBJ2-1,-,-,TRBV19,CASHPGVSSYNEQFF,TGTGCCAGCCATCCAGGGGTCTCCTCCTACAATGAGCAGTTCTTC
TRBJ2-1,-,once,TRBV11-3,CASSPEGGASYNEQFF,TGTGCCAGCAGCCCCGAGGGGGGGGCCAGTTACAATGAGCAGTTCTTC
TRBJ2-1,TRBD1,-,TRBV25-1,CASSEYSDRAGEQFF,TGTGCCAGCAGTGAATACTCCGACAGGGCCGGTGAGCAGTTCTTC
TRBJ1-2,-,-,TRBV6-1,CASRQGFYGYTF,TGTGCCAGCAGGCAGGGTTTCTATGGCTACACCTTC
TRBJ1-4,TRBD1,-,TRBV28,CASSFGGQGNEKLFF,TGTGCCAGCAGTTTCGGAGGACAGGGAAATGAAAAACTGTTTTTT
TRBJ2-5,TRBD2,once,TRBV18,CASSPLLAGGQETQYF,TGTGCCAGCTCACCACTGCTAGCGGGGGGACAAGAGACCCAGTACTTC
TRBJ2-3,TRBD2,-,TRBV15,CATSRDRLAGPTDTQYF,TGTGCCACCAGCAGAGATCGCCTAGCGGGACCCACAGATACGCAGTATTTT
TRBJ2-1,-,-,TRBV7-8,CASSRQDSGVNEQFF,TGTGCCAGCAGCCGGCAGGATAGCGGAGTGAATGAGCAGTTCTTC
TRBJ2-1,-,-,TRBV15,CATSKGVSSYNEQFF,TGTGCCACCAGCAAGGGGGTTAGCTCCTACAATGAGCAGTTCTTC
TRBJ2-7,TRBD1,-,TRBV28,CASRGDREGNEQYF,TGTGCCAGCAGAGGGGACAGGGAAGGCAACGAGCAGTACTTC
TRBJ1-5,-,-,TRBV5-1,CASSLGSGGPNQPQHF,TGCGCCAGCAGCTTGGGGTCGGGGGGTCCCAATCAGCCCCAGCATTTT
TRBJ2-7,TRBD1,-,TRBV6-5,CASSYKGQSYEQYF,TGTGCCAGCAGTTACAAGGGACAGTCCTACGAGCAGTACTTC
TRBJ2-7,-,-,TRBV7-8,CASSPSRALSYEQYF,TGTGCCAGCAGCCCTTCGCGGGCGCTCTCCTACGAGCAGTACTTC
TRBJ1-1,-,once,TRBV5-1,CASSLGQVHTEAFF,TGCGCCAGCAGCTTGGGGCAGGTACACACTGAAGCTTTCTTT
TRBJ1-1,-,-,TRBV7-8,CASSLVSGNTEAFF,TGTGCCAGCAGCTTAGTTTCAGGGAACACTGAAGCTTTCTTT
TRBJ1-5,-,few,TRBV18,CASSPQSTGLEPQHF,TGTGCCAGCTCACCACAGAGTACGGGGTTGGAGCCCCAGCATTTT
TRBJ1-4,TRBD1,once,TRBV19,CASSKQGATTNEKLFF,TGTGCCAGTAGTAAACAGGGGGCTACAACTAATGAAAAACTGTTTTTT
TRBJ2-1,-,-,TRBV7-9,CASSLGQYNEQFF,TGTGCCAGCAGCCTCGGACAGTACAATGAGCAGTTCTTC
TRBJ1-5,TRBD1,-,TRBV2,CAFRDRGLEPQHF,TGTGCCTTCCGGGACAGGGGCTTGGAGCCCCAGCATTTT
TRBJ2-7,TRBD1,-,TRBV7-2,CASSRSLGQGDYEQYF,TGTGCCAGCAGCCGCAGTCTGGGACAGGGTGACTACGAGCAGTACTTC
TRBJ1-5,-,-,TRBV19,CASSMQGNQPQHF,TGTGCCAGTAGTATGCAGGGCAATCAGCCCCAGCATTTT
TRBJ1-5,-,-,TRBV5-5,CASSLVARGQPQHF,TGTGCCAGCAGCTTGGTAGCCAGGGGTCAGCCCCAGCATTTT
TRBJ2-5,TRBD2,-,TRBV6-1,CASRGLAGVETQYF,TGTGCCAGCAGGGGACTAGCGGGGGTTGAGACCCAGTACTTC
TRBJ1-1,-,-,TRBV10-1,CASSESGGNTEAFF,TGCGCCAGCAGTGAGTCAGGGGGGAACACTGAAGCTTTCTTT
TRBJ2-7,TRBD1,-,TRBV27,CASRTGGAGYEQYF,TGTGCCAGCAGAACAGGGGGCGCTGGCTACGAGCAGTACTTC
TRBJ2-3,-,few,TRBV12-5,CASGSSDTQYF,TGTGCTAGTGGTTCCTCAGATACGCAGTATTTT
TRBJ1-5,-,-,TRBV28,CASSLFPRTHRANQPQHF,TGTGCCAGCAGTTTGTTTCCAAGGACTCACAGGGCTAACCAGCCCCAGCATTTT
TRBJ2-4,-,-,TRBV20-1,CSGSVEDIQYF,TGCAGTGGAAGCGTGGAAGACATTCAGTACTTC
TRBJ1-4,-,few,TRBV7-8,CASSPRQVNEKLFF,TGTGCCAGCAGCCCACGACAGGTTAATGAAAAACTGTTTTTT
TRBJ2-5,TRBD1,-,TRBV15,CATSRGTGAQETQYF,TGTGCCACCAGCAGAGGAACAGGGGCACAAGAGACCCAGTACTTC
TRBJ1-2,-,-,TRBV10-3,CAISESTGGSYGYTF,TGTGCCATCAGTGAGTCCACGGGGGGTAGCTATGGCTACACCTTC
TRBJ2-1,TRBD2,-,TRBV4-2,CASSLYSSGNNEQFF,TGTGCCAGCAGCCTCTATAGTAGCGGGAACAATGAGCAGTTCTTC
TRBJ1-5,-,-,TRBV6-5,CASRRDNNQPQHF,TGTGCCAGCAGACGGGACAACAATCAGCCCCAGCATTTT
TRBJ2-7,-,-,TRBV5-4,CASSLSGQATYVQYF,TGTGCCAGCAGCTTAAGCGGGCAGGCGACCTACGTGCAGTACTTC
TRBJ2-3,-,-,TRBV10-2,CASSEGLAKYF,TGCGCCAGCAGTGAGGGGCTAGCAAAGTATTTT
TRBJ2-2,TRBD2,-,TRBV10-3,CAISDQLAGVTGELFF,TGTGCCATCAGTGACCAACTAGCGGGAGTTACCGGGGAGCTGTTTTTT
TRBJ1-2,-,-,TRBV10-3,CAISDFGDTGWGYTF,TGTGCCATCAGTGATTTCGGGGACACAGGGTGGGGCTACACCTTC
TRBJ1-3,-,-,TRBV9,CASSTNTAGGNTIYF,TGTGCCAGCAGCACCAACACAGCTGGCGGAAACACCATATATTTT
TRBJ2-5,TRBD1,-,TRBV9,CASSPQSGDSQETQYF,TGTGCCAGCAGCCCCCAAAGTGGGGACAGCCAAGAGACCCAGTACTTC
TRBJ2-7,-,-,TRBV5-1,CASSFGGGRRYEQYF,TGCGCCAGCAGCTTTGGGGGGGGGCGCAGGTACGAGCAGTACTTC
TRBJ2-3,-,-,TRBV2,CASRTLDTQYF,TGTGCCAGCAGGACTTTAGATACGCAGTATTTT
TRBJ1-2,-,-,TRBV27,CASSPGQYPSGYTF,TGTGCCAGCAGTCCCGGACAGTACCCTTCTGGCTACACCTTC
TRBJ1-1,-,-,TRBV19,CASSILPGLDTEAFF,TGTGCCAGTAGTATTCTTCCAGGACTGGACACTGAAGCTTTCTTT
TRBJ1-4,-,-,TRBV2,CASSEQGGEKLFF,TGTGCCAGCAGTGAGCAGGGAGGTGAAAAACTGTTTTTT
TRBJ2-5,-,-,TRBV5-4,CASSLMSSETQYF,TGTGCCAGCAGCTTGATGAGTTCAGAGACCCAGTACTTC
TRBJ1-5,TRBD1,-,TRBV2,CASRVTGLNQPQHF,TGTGCCAGCAGGGTGACAGGGCTCAATCAGCCCCAGCATTTT
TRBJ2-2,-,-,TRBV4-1,CASSPIGFTGELFF,TGCGCCAGCAGCCCAATCGGGTTCACCGGGGAGCTGTTTTTT
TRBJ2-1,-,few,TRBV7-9,CASTFAGGGGNNEQFF,TGTGCCAGCACCTTCGCAGGGGGCGGGGGAAACAATGAGCAGTTCTTC
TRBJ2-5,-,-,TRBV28,CASSLAAAGPGEETQYF,TGTGCCAGCAGTCTCGCGGCCGCGGGCCCAGGAGAAGAGACCCAGTACTTC
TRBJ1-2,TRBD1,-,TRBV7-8,CASSLRAQGGNYGYTF,TGTGCCAGCAGCTTACGCGCACAGGGGGGTAACTATGGCTACACCTTC
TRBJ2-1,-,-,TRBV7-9,CASSAGTEQFF,TGTGCCAGCAGCGCCGGGACAGAGCAGTTCTTC
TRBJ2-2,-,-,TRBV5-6,CASSLTRQYTGELFF,TGTGCCAGCAGCTTGACGCGGCAGTACACCGGGGAGCTGTTTTTT
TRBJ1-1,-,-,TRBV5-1,CASSLGGGTEAFF,TGCGCCAGCAGCTTGGGCGGGGGAACTGAAGCTTTCTTT
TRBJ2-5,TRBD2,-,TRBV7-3,CASNGWREEVETQYF,TGTGCCAGCAATGGATGGCGGGAGGAGGTAGAGACCCAGTACTTC
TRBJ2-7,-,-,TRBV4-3,CASSQGSAGNSYEQYF,TGCGCCAGCAGCCAAGGGTCGGCAGGGAACTCCTACGAGCAGTACTTC